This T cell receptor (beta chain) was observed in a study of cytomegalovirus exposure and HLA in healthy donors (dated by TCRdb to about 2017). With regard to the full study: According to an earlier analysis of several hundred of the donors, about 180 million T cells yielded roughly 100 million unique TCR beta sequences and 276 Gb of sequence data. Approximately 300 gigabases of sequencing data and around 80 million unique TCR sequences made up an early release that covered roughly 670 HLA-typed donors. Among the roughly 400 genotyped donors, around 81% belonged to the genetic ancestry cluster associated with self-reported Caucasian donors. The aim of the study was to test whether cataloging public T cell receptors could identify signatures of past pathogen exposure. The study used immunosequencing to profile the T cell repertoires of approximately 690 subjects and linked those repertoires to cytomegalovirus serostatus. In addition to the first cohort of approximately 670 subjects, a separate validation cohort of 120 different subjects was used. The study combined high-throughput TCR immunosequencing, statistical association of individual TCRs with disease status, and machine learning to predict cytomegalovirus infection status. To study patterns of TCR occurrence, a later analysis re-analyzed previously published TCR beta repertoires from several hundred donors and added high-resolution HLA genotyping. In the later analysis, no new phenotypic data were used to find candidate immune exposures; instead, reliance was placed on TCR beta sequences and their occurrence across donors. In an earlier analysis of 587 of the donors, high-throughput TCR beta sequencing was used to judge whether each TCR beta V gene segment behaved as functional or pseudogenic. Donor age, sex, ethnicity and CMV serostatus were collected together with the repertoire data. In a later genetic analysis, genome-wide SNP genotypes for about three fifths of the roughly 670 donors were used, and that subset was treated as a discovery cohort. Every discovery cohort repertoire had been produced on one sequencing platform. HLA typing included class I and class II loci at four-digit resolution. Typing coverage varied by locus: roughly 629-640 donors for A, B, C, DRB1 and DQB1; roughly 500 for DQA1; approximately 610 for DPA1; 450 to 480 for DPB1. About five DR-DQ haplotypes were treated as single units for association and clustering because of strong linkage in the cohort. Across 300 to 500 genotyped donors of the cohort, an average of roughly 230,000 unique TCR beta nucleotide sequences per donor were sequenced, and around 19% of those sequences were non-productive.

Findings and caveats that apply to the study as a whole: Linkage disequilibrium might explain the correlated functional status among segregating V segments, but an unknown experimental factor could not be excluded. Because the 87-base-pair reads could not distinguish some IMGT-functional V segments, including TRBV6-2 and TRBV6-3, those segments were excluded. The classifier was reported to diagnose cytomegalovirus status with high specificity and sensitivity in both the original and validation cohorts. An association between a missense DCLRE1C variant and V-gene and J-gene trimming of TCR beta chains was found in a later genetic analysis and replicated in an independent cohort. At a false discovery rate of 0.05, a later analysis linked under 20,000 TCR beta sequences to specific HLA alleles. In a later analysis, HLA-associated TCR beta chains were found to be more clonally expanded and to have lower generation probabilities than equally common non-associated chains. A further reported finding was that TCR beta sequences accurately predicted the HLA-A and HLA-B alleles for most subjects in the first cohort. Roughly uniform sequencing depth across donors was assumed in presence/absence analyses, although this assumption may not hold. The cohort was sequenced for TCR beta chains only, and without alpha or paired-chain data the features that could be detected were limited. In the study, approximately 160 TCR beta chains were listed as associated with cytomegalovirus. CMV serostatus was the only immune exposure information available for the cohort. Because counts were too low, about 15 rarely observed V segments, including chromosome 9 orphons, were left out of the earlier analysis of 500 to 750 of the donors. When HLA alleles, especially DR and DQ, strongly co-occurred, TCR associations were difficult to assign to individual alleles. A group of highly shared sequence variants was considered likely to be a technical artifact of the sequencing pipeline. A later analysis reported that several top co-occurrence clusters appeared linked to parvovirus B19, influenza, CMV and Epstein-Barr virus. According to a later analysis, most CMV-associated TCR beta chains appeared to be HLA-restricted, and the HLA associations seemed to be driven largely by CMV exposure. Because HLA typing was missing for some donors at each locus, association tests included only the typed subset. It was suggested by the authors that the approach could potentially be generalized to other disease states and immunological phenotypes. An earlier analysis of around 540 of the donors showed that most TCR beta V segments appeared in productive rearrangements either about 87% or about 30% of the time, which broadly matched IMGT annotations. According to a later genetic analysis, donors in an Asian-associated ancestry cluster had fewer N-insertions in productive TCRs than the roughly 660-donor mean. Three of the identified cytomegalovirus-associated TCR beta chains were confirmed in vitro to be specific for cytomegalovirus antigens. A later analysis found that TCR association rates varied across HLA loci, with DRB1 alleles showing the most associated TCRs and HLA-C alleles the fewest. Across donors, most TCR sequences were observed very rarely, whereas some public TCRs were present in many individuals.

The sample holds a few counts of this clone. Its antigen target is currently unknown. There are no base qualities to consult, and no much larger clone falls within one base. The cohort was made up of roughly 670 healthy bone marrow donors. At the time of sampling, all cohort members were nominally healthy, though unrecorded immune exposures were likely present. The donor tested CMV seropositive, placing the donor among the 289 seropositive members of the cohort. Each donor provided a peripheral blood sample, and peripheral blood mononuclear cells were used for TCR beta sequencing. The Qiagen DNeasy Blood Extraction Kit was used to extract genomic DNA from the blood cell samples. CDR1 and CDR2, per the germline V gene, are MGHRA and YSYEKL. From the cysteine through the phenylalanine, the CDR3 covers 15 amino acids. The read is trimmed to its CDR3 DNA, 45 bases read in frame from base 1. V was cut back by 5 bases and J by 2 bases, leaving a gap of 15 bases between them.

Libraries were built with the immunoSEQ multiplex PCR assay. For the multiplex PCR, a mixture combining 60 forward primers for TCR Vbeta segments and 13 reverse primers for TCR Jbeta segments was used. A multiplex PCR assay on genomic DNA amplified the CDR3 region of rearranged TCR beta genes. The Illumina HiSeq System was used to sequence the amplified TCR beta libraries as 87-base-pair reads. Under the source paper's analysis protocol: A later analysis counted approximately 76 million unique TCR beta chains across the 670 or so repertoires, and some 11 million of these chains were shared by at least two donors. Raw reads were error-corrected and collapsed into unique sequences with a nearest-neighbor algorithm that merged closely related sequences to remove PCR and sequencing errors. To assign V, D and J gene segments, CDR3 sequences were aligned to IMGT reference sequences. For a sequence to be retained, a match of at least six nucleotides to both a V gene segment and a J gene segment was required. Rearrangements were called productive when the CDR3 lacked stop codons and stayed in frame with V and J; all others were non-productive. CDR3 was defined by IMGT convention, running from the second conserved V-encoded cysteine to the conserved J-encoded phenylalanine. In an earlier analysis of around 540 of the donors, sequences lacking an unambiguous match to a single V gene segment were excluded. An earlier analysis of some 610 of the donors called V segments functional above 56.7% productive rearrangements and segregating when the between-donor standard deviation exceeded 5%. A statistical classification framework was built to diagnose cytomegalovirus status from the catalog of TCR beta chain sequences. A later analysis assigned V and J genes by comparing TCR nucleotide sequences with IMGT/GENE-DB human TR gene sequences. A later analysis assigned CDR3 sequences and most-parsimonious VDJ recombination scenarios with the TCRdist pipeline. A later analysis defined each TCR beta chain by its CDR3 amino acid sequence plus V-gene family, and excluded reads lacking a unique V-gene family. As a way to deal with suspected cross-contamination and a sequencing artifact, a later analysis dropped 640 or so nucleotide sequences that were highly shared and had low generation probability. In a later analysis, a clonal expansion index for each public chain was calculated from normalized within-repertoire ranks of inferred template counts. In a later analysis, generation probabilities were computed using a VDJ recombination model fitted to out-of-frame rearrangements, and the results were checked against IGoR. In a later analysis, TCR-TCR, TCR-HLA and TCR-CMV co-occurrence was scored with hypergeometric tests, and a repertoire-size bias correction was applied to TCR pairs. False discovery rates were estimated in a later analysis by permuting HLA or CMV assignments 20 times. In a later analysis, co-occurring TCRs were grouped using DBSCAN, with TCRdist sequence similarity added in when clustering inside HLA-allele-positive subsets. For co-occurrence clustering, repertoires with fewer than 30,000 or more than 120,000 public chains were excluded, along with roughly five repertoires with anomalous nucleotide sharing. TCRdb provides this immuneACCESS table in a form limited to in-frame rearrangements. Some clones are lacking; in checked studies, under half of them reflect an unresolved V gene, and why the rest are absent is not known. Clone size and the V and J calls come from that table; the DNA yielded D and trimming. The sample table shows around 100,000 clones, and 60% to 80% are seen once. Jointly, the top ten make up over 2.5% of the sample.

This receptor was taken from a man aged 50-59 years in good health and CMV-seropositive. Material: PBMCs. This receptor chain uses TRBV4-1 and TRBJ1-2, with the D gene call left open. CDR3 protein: CASSARGGGNYGYTF. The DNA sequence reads TGCGCCAGCAGCGCCCGGGGAGGAGGGAACTATGGCTACACCTTC.